What follows are 21 T cell receptor beta chains derived from one specimen sequenced in a study of blood T cell repertoires in COVID-19. The table came from immunoSEQ multiplex PCR; TCRdb's copy has only in-frame clones and leaves some out. This sample yields around 200,000 clones, of which about 86% are seen a single time; 7% to 7.5% belongs to the top ten. The sample consisted of peripheral blood. Receptors originate from a woman of 80 years or more in a cohort sampled during active or convalescent COVID-19.

This chain uses TRBV5-4 with TRBJ2-3, with 7 nucleotides matching TRBD2. Germline CDR1 SGHNT, CDR2 YYREEE (reference sequence). Losses at the gene ends were 2 bases for V and 3 bases for J; bases not matched to a gene: 6. CDR3 length: 15 residues. CDR3 protein: CASSFGREDTDTQYF. Written as DNA, the CDR3 is TGTGCCAGCAGCTTCGGCCGGGAGGATACAGATACGCAGTATTTT.

The genes are TRBV18 and TRBJ2-3, with D hard to call. The V end lost 8 bases, the J end lost 0 bases, and 9 bases lay between the germline ends. This CDR3 is 13 amino acids long. From germline, CDR1 is KGHSH and CDR2 LQKENI. The CDR3 is CASAVTSTDTQYF. CDR3 DNA sequence: TGTGCCAGCGCCGTCACTAGCACAGATACGCAGTATTTT.

The rearrangement uses TRBV24-1 and TRBJ2-5, with a weak D call TRBD2 (5 bases). Germline V gene lookup returns CDR1 KGHDR and CDR2 SFDVKD. This CDR3 is built from 16 residues. V lost 3 bases, J lost 3 bases, and 16 bases lay in between. The DNA of the CDR3 is TGTGCCACCAGTGATGCGGGCATCTATTACAAAGAGACCCAGTACTTC. Amino acid sequence: CATSDAGIYYKETQYF.

The V gene is TRBV9, the J gene TRBJ2-2; 9 nucleotides match TRBD1. V was pared by 1 base and J by 3 bases, with 4 bases of the junction left unmatched. This CDR3 is 16 amino acids long. Germline CDR1 and CDR2: SGDLS and YYNGEE. This chain's CDR3 is CASSVWGQGYTGELFF. DNA for the CDR3: TGTGCCAGCAGCGTATGGGGACAGGGTTACACCGGGGAGCTGTTTTTT.

The chain employs TRBV27 and TRBJ1-1, with 10 bases fitting TRBD1. This CDR3 is built from 17 residues. Trimming at V came to 4 bases and at J to 4 bases, leaving 12 bases not matched to a gene. CDR1 is MNHEY, CDR2 SMNVEV, per germline (reference sequence). The DNA for the CDR3 is TGTGCCAGCAGTTCCCGACAGGGGGCGGTTGTGGTCACTGAAGCTTTCTTT. It translates to CASSSRQGAVVVTEAFF.

The chain joins TRBV27 to TRBJ1-3; no firm D call. V shed 3 bases and J shed 0 bases, with 12 bases lying between them. The CDR3 is 16 residues long. The V gene's germline CDR1 is MNHEY and CDR2 SMNVEV (reference sequence). CDR3 DNA sequence: TGTGCCAGCAGTTTGCCTGGCGGCGTCTCTGGAAACACCATATATTTT. Its translation is CASSLPGGVSGNTIYF.

As to this clone: Other DNA variants within this sample encode the same CDR3. The genes are TRBV18 and TRBJ2-3; D gene ambiguous. The CDR3 is made up of 13 amino acids. The germline CDR1 and CDR2 sequences are KGHSH and LQKENI. V lost 3 bases to trimming and J lost 0 bases, with 4 bases between them. CDR3 sequence: CASSPGSTDTQYF. CDR3 coding DNA: TGTGCCAGCTCACCTGGCAGCACAGATACGCAGTATTTT.

The sample holds a few counts of this clone. The V and J genes are TRBV30 and TRBJ1-4; perhaps TRBD1 as D (6 bases). V lost 4 bases and J 7 bases, leaving 13 bases between the germline ends. The CDR3 has 13 residues. Per the germline V gene, CDR1 is GTSNPN and CDR2 is SVGIG (reference sequence). CDR3 residues: CAWKVQGTEKLFF. The DNA of the CDR3 is TGTGCCTGGAAGGTACAGGGCACTGAAAAACTGTTTTTT.

The V gene is TRBV10-3, the J gene TRBJ2-1; 12 positions match TRBD1. CDR3 length: 13 amino acids. CDR1 is ENHRY, CDR2 SYGVKD, per germline. Trimming cost V 11 bases and J 8 bases; bases outside gene matches: 7. This CDR3 is CALGTGGRDEQFF. For the CDR3, the DNA is TGTGCCCTAGGGACAGGGGGCCGCGATGAGCAGTTCTTC.

This chain connects TRBV11-2 to TRBJ1-6, with D possibly matching TRBD1 (6 bases). CDR1 is SGHAT and CDR2 is FQNNGV in the germline V gene. The CDR3 extends over 17 amino acids. Trimming removed 2 bases from V and 7 bases from J, with 18 bases in between. CDR3 sequence reads: CASSLKGTPSTNSPLHF. CDR3 nucleotides: TGTGCCAGCAGCTTAAAGGGGACACCCTCGACGAATTCACCCCTCCACTTT.

The chain has TRBV6-2 or TRBV6-3 and TRBJ1-5; 9 bases align to TRBD1. Germline V CDR1 and CDR2: MNHEY, SVGEGT. J lost 7 bases, V lost 6 bases, and 7 bases had no gene match. The CDR3 contains 14 residues. CDR3 region: CASSWTGAPQPQHF. The CDR3 DNA is TGTGCCAGCAGCTGGACAGGGGCCCCCCAGCCCCAGCATTTT.

V is TRBV5-1 and J is TRBJ2-5, with D possibly TRBD1 on 5 matching bases. Germline V lookup: CDR1 SGHRS, CDR2 YFSETQ. V was shortened by 3 bases and J by 0 bases, with 12 bases between the two germline ends. This CDR3 is built from 15 residues. The CDR3 region has the DNA TGCGCCAGCAGCTCATGGGGCCAGAACCAAGAGACCCAGTACTTC. Translation gives CASSSWGQNQETQYF.

V and J are TRBV7-9 and TRBJ1-4; 7 bases are a match to TRBD1. Germline lookup yields CDR1 SEHNR and CDR2 FQNEAQ (reference sequence). V shed 3 bases and J 7 bases; nucleotides not matched to a gene: 5. The CDR3 extends over 14 amino acids. The CDR3 DNA follows: TGTGCCAGCAGCTTGGGACAGTTGGTTGAAAAACTGTTTTTT. It specifies CASSLGQLVEKLFF.

This clone came up once. This chain links TRBV4-1 with TRBJ2-7; 8 nucleotides match TRBD2. The germline V gene encodes CDR1 MGHRA and CDR2 YSYEKL. The CDR3 totals 17 residues. V trimming: 0 bases; J trimming: 1 base; junction bases outside the gene matches: 8. The CDR3 region is CASSQDFLAGGSYEQYF. In DNA form, the CDR3 reads TGCGCCAGCAGCCAAGACTTTCTGGCGGGGGGTTCCTACGAGCAGTACTTC.

The rearrangement joins TRBV5-1 to TRBJ1-4, with 8 nucleotides matching TRBD1. The germline V gene encodes CDR1 SGHRS and CDR2 YFSETQ. CDR3 length: 14 residues. V trimming: 0 bases; J trimming: 7 bases; junction bases outside the gene matches: 2. CDR3 bases: TGCGCCAGCAGCTTGGGGGACAGGTCTGAAAAACTGTTTTTT. Encoded protein: CASSLGDRSEKLFF.

The chain has TRBV5-1 and TRBJ2-1; TRBD1 might be the D (6 bases). This CDR3 is built from 14 residues. In germline, CDR1 is SGHRS, CDR2 YFSETQ. V shed 3 bases and J shed 10 bases, with 17 bases lying between them. Written as DNA, the CDR3 is TGCGCCAGCAGCTGGGGGACCGGGACATGGGAGCAGTTCTTC. Its translation is CASSWGTGTWEQFF.

The chain has TRBV18 and TRBJ2-7; TRBD2 is a possible D gene (6 bases). V shed 2 bases and J shed 2 bases, with 10 bases lying between them. This CDR3 has 14 amino acids. Germline CDR1 and CDR2: KGHSH and LQKENI. The CDR3 is CASSPGREAYEQYF. The CDR3 DNA reads TGTGCCAGCTCACCAGGCAGGGAGGCCTACGAGCAGTACTTC.

The V gene is TRBV27, the J gene TRBJ2-7; D is unclear. V gave up 0 bases and J gave up 4 bases, with 7 bases separating them. Germline CDR1 MNHEY, CDR2 SMNVEV (reference sequence). The CDR3 sequence is 13 residues long. DNA for the CDR3: TGTGCCAGCAGTTTATCGGCCCCGTACGAGCAGTACTTC. It is translated as CASSLSAPYEQYF.

This chain links TRBV5-6 with TRBJ1-2; TRBD1 agrees at 12 bases. This CDR3 comprises 16 residues. The ends lost 1 base at V and 5 bases at J; junction bases unmatched: 6. Per germline, CDR1 SGHDT and CDR2 YYEEEE. CDR3 coding DNA: TGTGCCAGCAGCTTGACGGGGACAGGGGGCTGGTATGGCTACACCTTC. Translated: CASSLTGTGGWYGYTF.

V is TRBV7-8 and J is TRBJ2-2, with TRBD2 as a possible D gene (6 bases). Germline CDR1 SGHVS, CDR2 FQNEAQ. The ends were cut back, 11 bases at V and 1 base at J, with 17 bases in the middle. CDR3 length: 15 residues. The CDR3 coding sequence is TGTGCCGCCAGCCGGCAGCGGGTGAACACCGGGGAGCTGTTTTTT. It translates to CAASRQRVNTGELFF.

This chain connects TRBV3-1 (or the pseudogene TRBV3-2) to TRBJ2-1; D possibly corresponds to TRBD1 (5 bases). The V gene lost 4 bases and the J gene lost 9 bases, with 13 bases spanning the gap. The V gene's germline CDR1 is LGHDT and CDR2 YNNKEL (reference sequence). CDR3 length equals 13 residues. This chain's CDR3 is CASSLSSRGEQFF. The CDR3 region has the DNA TGTGCCAGCAGCCTTTCTTCTAGGGGTGAGCAGTTCTTC.